A single sample gave rise to the 20 T cell receptor beta chains below, sequenced in a study of T-cell reconstitution after alpha-beta-depleted transplantation in children. TCRbeta library construction was performed incorporating unique molecular identifiers. MiXCR was run by TCRdb on the PCR reads, yielding one entry per CDR3 protein. The sample has hundreds of thousands of distinct CDR3 sequences, 10% to 15% seen once. The specimen comprised PBMCs, mostly from graft donor cells, sampled 360 days after TCRalphabeta/CD19-depleted stem cell transplant. The receptors shown here come from a male patient aged 10 to 17 who had a stem cell transplant for acute myeloid leukemia, so the T cells may come from the graft donor.

This clonotype was seen only a few times. The rearrangement joins TRBV27 to TRBJ2-7, with 9 bases aligning to TRBD2. The CDR3 extends over 17 amino acids. Germline loops: CDR1 MNHEY, CDR2 SMNVEV (reference sequence). With 3 bases clipped from V and 0 bases from J, the junction kept 9 bases outside the gene matches. The chain's CDR3 is CASSFLSASGASYEQYF. The CDR3 DNA reads as TGTGCCAGCAGTTTTTTATCGGCTAGCGGGGCCTCCTACGAGCAGTACTTC.

The rearrangement uses TRBV28 and TRBJ2-7; 9 bases are shared with TRBD1. This CDR3 comprises 17 residues. Germline CDR1 is MDHEN and CDR2 is SYDVKM. Trimming took 5 bases from V and 2 from J; bases not matched to a gene: 13. The CDR3 loop is CASSPWAGTGRPYEQYF. CDR3 in DNA: TGTGCCAGCAGTCCTTGGGCCGGGACAGGGCGACCCTACGAGCAGTACTTC.

This clonotype was picked up many times. The V call is TRBV29-1, the J call TRBJ2-1; tentative D call: TRBD1 (6 bases). Trimming took 7 bases from V and 7 from J, leaving 17 bases between them. The CDR3 runs 13 residues. Germline lookup yields CDR1 SQVTM and CDR2 ANQGSEA. The DNA of the CDR3 is TGCAGCGCAGTCCCCGGGACACTGAATGAGCAGTTCTTC. Translated: CSAVPGTLNEQFF.

Many counts were recorded for this clonotype. The CDR3 sequence is CASSLAISIISYNEQFF. The CDR3 DNA is TGCGCCAGCAGCTTGGCCATTAGCATTATCTCCTACAATGAGCAGTTCTTC. The V call is TRBV5-1, the J call TRBJ2-1; D remains unclear. This CDR3 contains 17 residues. V was trimmed by 0 bases and J by 0 bases, leaving 13 bases between them. Germline V gene lookup returns CDR1 SGHRS and CDR2 YFSETQ.

This clonotype has just a few counts. In DNA form, the CDR3 reads TGCAGCGTTGAAGAGGAAACCAAATACACTGAAGCTTTCTTT. The encoded protein is CSVEEETKYTEAFF. The V gene is TRBV29-1, the J gene TRBJ1-1; D ambiguous. The V gene lost 0 bases and the J gene lost 3 bases, with 11 bases spanning the gap. Germline CDR1 and CDR2: SQVTM and ANQGSEA. The CDR3 sequence is 14 residues long.

This clonotype was observed at least ten times. This rearrangement joins TRBV7-2 to TRBJ2-1; TRBD2 matches 11 bases. Germline values: CDR1 SGHTA, CDR2 FQGNSA. The V segment lost 1 base and the J segment 9 bases; nucleotides outside the gene matches: 2. This CDR3 contains 14 residues. The CDR3 is CASSLGLAGTEQFF. The CDR3 DNA is TGTGCCAGCAGCTTAGGACTAGCGGGAACTGAGCAGTTCTTC. Full variable domain (missing parts from reference TRBV7-2 and TRBJ2-1): GAGVSQSPSNKVTEKGKDVELRCDPISGHTALYWYRQSLGQGLEFLIYFQGNSAPDKSGLPSDRFSAERTGGSVSTLTIQRTQQEDSAVYLCASSLGLAGTEQFFGPGTRLTVL.

The chain combines TRBV6-2 or TRBV6-3 with TRBJ2-1; D not certain. V was shortened by 3 bases and J by 7 bases, with 4 bases between the two germline ends. CDR3 length: 11 amino acids. Germline-derived CDR1 and CDR2 are MNHEY and SVGEGT. CDR3 DNA: TGTGCCAGCAGTTATATTAATGAGCAGTTCTTC. This gives the protein CASSYINEQFF.

This clonotype has just a few counts. This chain links TRBV19 with TRBJ2-5; TRBD2 is a possible D gene (5 bases). Trimming shortened V by 3 bases and J by 1 base, and 12 bases separated the two germline ends. The V gene's germline CDR1 is LNHDA and CDR2 SQIVND (reference sequence). This CDR3 has 15 residues. CDR3 residues: CASSIGGLLQETQYF. The CDR3 DNA follows: TGTGCCAGTAGTATTGGTGGACTCCTCCAAGAGACCCAGTACTTC.

This clonotype was counted ten times or more. This chain links TRBV29-1 with TRBJ2-7; 8 bases map to TRBD2. The ends lost 4 bases at V and 3 bases at J; junction bases unmatched: 5. Looked up from germline, CDR1 is SQVTM and CDR2 is ANQGSEA. The CDR3 is 13 residues long. In DNA form, the CDR3 reads TGCAGCGTTGGCGGGAGGACTTACTACGAGCAGTACTTC. Protein product: CSVGGRTYYEQYF.

The table lists this clonotype with a few counts. The J gene is TRBJ2-7, the V gene TRBV20-1; no firm D call. Germline-derived CDR1 and CDR2 are DFQATT and SNEGSKA (reference sequence). With 3 bases removed from V and 2 bases from J, the gap between germline ends came to 8 bases. The CDR3 has 12 amino acids. CDR3 nucleotides: TGCAGTGCTAGCGGGTATACCTACGAGCAGTACTTC. Residues: CSASGYTYEQYF.

The table lists this clonotype with a few counts. The chain links TRBV27 to TRBJ2-1, with 8 bases aligning to TRBD2. J gave up 7 bases and V 5 bases, and 7 bases lay outside the gene matches. This CDR3 spans 14 amino acids. The germline CDR1 and CDR2 sequences are MNHEY and SMNVEV (reference sequence). The CDR3 sequence is CASSPIGTRNEQFF. The CDR3 coding sequence is TGTGCCAGCAGTCCTATAGGGACTAGGAATGAGCAGTTCTTC.

The table lists this clonotype with a few counts. This rearrangement joins TRBV20-1 to TRBJ2-7; weak D call: TRBD1 (6 bases). The CDR3 length is 13 residues. V was pared by 1 base and J by 3 bases, with 10 bases between. Germline V gene lookup returns CDR1 DFQATT and CDR2 SNEGSKA (reference sequence). The CDR3 reads CSARAGHYYEQYF. The CDR3 nucleotides read TGCAGTGCTAGAGCGGGACACTACTACGAGCAGTACTTC.

The chain recombines TRBV11-2 with TRBJ2-3; no reliable D call. Germline V gene sequence: CDR1 SGHAT, CDR2 FQNNGV. The V and J ends lost 2 bases and 8 bases respectively, with 8 bases between them. There are 12 residues in the CDR3. The CDR3 DNA reads as TGTGCCAGCAGCTTAATGAGTATTACGCAGTATTTT. This encodes CASSLMSITQYF.

This clonotype came up a few times. The chain recombines TRBV7-3 with TRBJ2-1; TRBD2 is a possible D gene (6 bases). In germline, CDR1 is SGHTA, CDR2 FQGTGA. V was pared by 1 base and J by 4 bases, with 11 bases between. The CDR3 covers 15 residues. In DNA, the CDR3 is TGTGCCAGCAGCTTAAGGGGCGGGACTTACAATGAGCAGTTCTTC. Protein sequence: CASSLRGGTYNEQFF.

This clonotype was observed a handful of times. The gene calls are TRBV7-3 and TRBJ2-2; D is unclear. In germline, CDR1 is SGHTA, CDR2 FQGTGA. The germline V and J ends were trimmed by 0 bases and 5 bases, with 4 bases remaining between them. This CDR3 has 13 residues. The CDR3 is CASSLTWTGELFF. CDR3 DNA sequence: TGTGCCAGCAGCTTAACGTGGACCGGGGAGCTGTTTTTT.

The J gene is TRBJ2-7, the V gene TRBV20-1; TRBD2 aligns across 10 bases. Trimming cost V 7 bases and J 0 bases; bases outside gene matches: 15. Germline assignment: CDR1 DFQATT and CDR2 SNEGSKA (reference sequence). The CDR3 spans 17 residues. The CDR3 protein is CSVLGTSASGSSYEQYF. The DNA for the CDR3 is TGCAGTGTTTTGGGGACTAGCGCGAGTGGCAGCTCCTACGAGCAGTACTTC.

The chain has TRBV7-2 and TRBJ1-2; D call uncertain. The germline V gene has CDR1 SGHTA and CDR2 FQGNSA. V lost 5 bases and J lost 4, with 11 bases in between. CDR3 length: 13 residues. The CDR3 reads CASSRDVFYGYTF. CDR3 coding DNA: TGTGCCAGCAGCCGGGATGTGTTCTATGGCTACACCTTC.

This clonotype was observed many times. The chain is built from TRBV3-1 and TRBJ2-7, with unresolved D. V was clipped by 0 bases and J by 5 bases, with 2 bases between them. The V gene's germline CDR1 is LGHDT and CDR2 YNNKEL (reference sequence). The CDR3 loop spans 11 amino acids. This chain's CDR3 is CASSQDHEQYF. CDR3 DNA: TGTGCCAGCAGCCAAGATCACGAGCAGTACTTC.

A few counts support this clonotype. The V call is TRBV29-1, the J call TRBJ2-7; perhaps TRBD1 as D (6 bases). CDR1 and CDR2 (germline): SQVTM, ANQGSEA. The CDR3 extends over 13 amino acids. Trimming pared 2 bases from V and 6 bases from J, leaving 14 bases between. The CDR3 reads CSVETPMGAEQYF. The DNA of the CDR3 is TGCAGCGTTGAAACCCCGATGGGGGCCGAGCAGTACTTC.

The chain links TRBV14 to TRBJ2-7, with 13 bases matching TRBD2. From germline, CDR1 is SGHDN and CDR2 FVKESK. CDR3 size: 17 residues. Trimming cost V 1 base and J 5 bases; bases outside gene matches: 8. CDR3 amino acids: CASSQVRGTSGAHEQYF. The DNA for the CDR3 is TGTGCCAGCAGCCAAGTAAGGGGGACTAGCGGGGCCCACGAGCAGTACTTC.